This T cell receptor (beta chain) came from a study of blood T cell repertoires in COVID-19. Study-wide background: Sample material is recorded as cDNA or gDNA derived from T cells, B-cell-depleted T cells, or PBMCs.

Assay used: immunoSEQ multiplex PCR; TCRdb lists only in-frame clones, some missing. There are 300,000 to 400,000 clones in the sample; 87% occur only once, and about 6% lies in the top ten. V lost 2 bases, J lost 2 bases, and 5 bases stayed unmatched. The CDR3 has 16 amino acids. Per the germline V gene, CDR1 is MNHEY and CDR2 is SVGAGI. The sequencing sample was made of peripheral blood. The rearrangement uses TRBV6-5 and TRBJ2-2; 7 positions match TRBD1. This receptor was identified in a woman in her 50s with COVID-19, enrolled during active disease. The CDR3 DNA sequence: TGTGCCAGCAGTTACATTGGGACAGCCAACACCGGGGAGCTGTTTTTT. The encoded protein is CASSYIGTANTGELFF.